This T cell receptor beta chain was identified during a study of regulatory T cells in long-lasting Graves disease. To make TCR beta libraries, researchers used iRepertoire HTBI primers and Arm-PCR of CDR3 regions. TCRdb processed the multiplex PCR reads anew with MiXCR; each CDR3 protein has one entry. The table records 450,000 or so distinct CDR3 sequences, 22% of them present only once. General study points: Lower TCR diversity characterized persistent Graves' patients relative to newly diagnosed patients. Clonotypes that were public and shared totalled 2,741 in persistent patients versus roughly 1,000 in new patients.

The time point: persistent/refractory GD, antithyroid drugs over 5 years with positive TRAb. Construction of the TCR library relied on RNA isolated from PBMCs. Patients came from an endocrinology department in Xi'an, China. Ten or more counts support this clonotype. The target antigen is unknown. The TCR was taken from a female donor with Graves disease. The source material was peripheral blood mononuclear cells (PBMCs), sampled when the disease was refractory, from a patient treated with antithyroid drugs.

CDR3 sequence: CATRTANYGYTF. Here the CDR3 DNA reads TGTGCCACCCGGACTGCTAACTATGGCTACACCTTC. This rearrangement joins TRBV6-2 or TRBV6-3 to TRBJ1-2; D is ambiguous. This CDR3 comprises 12 residues. From germline, CDR1 is MNHEY and CDR2 SVGEGT. V lost 10 bases to trimming and J lost 0 bases, with 9 bases between them.